This T cell receptor (beta chain) appears in the sequencing data of a study of T cell clones after liver transplantation (dated by TCRdb to the late 2010s). Background on the whole study: The samples were obtained from ITN030ST, a randomized trial that attempted immunosuppression withdrawal within 2 years after liver transplantation. Donor-reactive T cell clones were identified by TCRbeta sequencing after a pre-transplant mixed lymphocyte reaction and then tracked in post-transplant blood. Third party-reactive TCRbeta sequences were also identified from pre-transplant MLRs to serve as an antigen-independent comparator for donor-reactive sequences. Of the eight recipients, a few were HCV-positive, while the remaining recipients had been transplanted for non-autoimmune, non-viral indications. No induction therapy was given to the subjects, and standard immunosuppression was administered until randomization at 12-24 months post-transplant. Tolerance was defined as complete immunosuppression withdrawal for at least one year with no rise in liver enzymes beyond twice the upper limit of normal. Blood samples were collected pre-transplant, pre-randomization before withdrawal, and post-randomization after either full withdrawal or failed withdrawal. The studied cohort comprised 8 liver transplant recipients, 3 classified as tolerant and 5 as non-tolerant.

High-throughput TCRbeta CDR3 sequencing of frozen genomic DNA was performed by immunoSEQ, with PCR amplification, mapping, bias correction and internal controls included. Concerning the study's data processing: Only productive rearrangements were retained, with each unique TCRbeta sequence defined by its CDR3 nucleotide sequence together with its V and J gene. A sequence counted as donor-reactive only if the sequence showed at least 5-fold expansion in CFSE-low cells compared with unstimulated pre-transplant cells and had a frequency of at least 0.01%. To ensure at least 90% detection power, minimum frequency thresholds were set for each subject based on that subject's lowest-template unstimulated sample. Jensen-Shannon divergence between the top 1000 TCRbeta sequences after and before transplant was used to measure repertoire turnover. Changes in detection of donor-reactive sequences were assessed with two-sided Fisher's exact tests. As stored in TCRdb, this immuneACCESS dataset retains in-frame rearrangements with V and J assigned. A fraction of the clones does not appear; measured against another copy, unresolved V genes explain less than half of the discrepancy, and the remainder lacks a known reason. V and J calls and clone size are as listed in that table; D and trimming were resolved from the DNA. The sample table records 50,000 to 70,000 clones; roughly 70% of these occur just once. The ten largest clones take up 2.5% to 3% of the sample.

As to this clone: Which antigen it targets is not known. Nothing much larger sits one base from this clone, and base qualities are not available.

Unstimulated PBMCs, after thawing, were stained for CD3, CD4 and CD8 and then FACS-sorted into CD3+CD4+ and CD3+CD8+ populations. Randomization to immunosuppression withdrawal applied to every one of the 8 studied subjects. The Qiagen DNeasy Blood and Tissue Kit was used for genomic DNA isolation. The research as a whole found: In 5 of 8 subjects, circulating donor-reactive CD4 TCRbeta sequences decreased significantly after transplant, regardless of tolerance or HCV status. In two subjects, low numbers of available donor cells limited the measurable donor-reactive repertoire. Donor-reactive sequences declined more than third party-reactive ones, suggesting partial antigen-specific deletion unrelated to withdrawal success. Because of small, heterogeneous patient numbers and non-standardized post-transplant time points, the conclusions were only preliminary. After accounting for repertoire turnover, donor-reactive detection was significantly reduced in 7 of 8 subjects for CD4 and 8 of 8 for CD8. Without allograft tissue specimens, donor-reactive T cells may have migrated into the graft rather than being deleted.

The CDR3 spans 15 residues, from the cysteine through the phenylalanine. The DNA shown is the 45-base CDR3, in frame from base 1. The V and J ends are trimmed by 1 base and 6 bases, leaving 15 bases between them. The germline V gene encodes CDR1 SEHNR and CDR2 FQNEAQ (reference sequence). The clonotype comes from a human patient who received a liver transplant. Following transplantation, T cells from the graft donor may be among those present. The chain uses TRBV7-9 and TRBJ1-1; 5 matching bases give a weak D call of TRBD1. The input for sequencing was CD4+ T cells from blood, taken at the roughly 16-month timepoint. The DNA reads as follows: TGTGCCAGCAGCTTAGAGGGGACTGTTAGCGCTGAAGCTTTCTTT. Its translation is CASSLEGTVSAEAFF.